This T cell receptor beta chain appears in the sequencing data of a study of T cell responses to AZD1222 COVID-19 vaccine. Sequenced by immunoSEQ multiplex PCR; TCRdb stores in-frame clones only, minus some. The table has about 66,000 clones, more than 85% seen once. This CDR3 has 16 residues. Per germline, CDR1 MNHEY and CDR2 SMNVEV (reference sequence). With 4 bases clipped from V and 0 bases from J, the junction kept 4 bases outside the gene matches. This TCR was recovered from an adult in good health. The rearrangement uses TRBV27 and TRBJ2-2, with TRBD1 matching over 8 bases. The sequences come from peripheral blood, collected on day 0 of AZD1222 vaccination. The CDR3, as DNA: TGTGCCAGCAGTTCCCCAGGGGGCGCGAACACCGGGGAGCTGTTTTTT. Encoded protein: CASSSPGGANTGELFF.